The rows below give T cell receptor beta chains drawn from one sample of a study of vaccination effects on CD4 cells after COVID-19. The table came from immunoSEQ multiplex PCR; TCRdb's copy has only in-frame clones and leaves some out. The sample yields 50,000 to 60,000 clones, roughly 70% seen once. These receptors have no known antigen. The starting material was CD4+ T cells from PBMCs cultured with SARS-CoV-2 spike peptides, obtained before COVID-19 vaccination. The receptors stem from a human donor who received a COVID-19 vaccine. The CDR3 runs from the conserved cysteine through the conserved F or W. The D gene is left open where the match is weak. Size values are once, few and many counts, or a class for expanded clones, and some rows have none.

d_call: NA; v_call: TRBV6-6; j_call: TRBJ1-5; clone_size: few; cdr3_nt: TGTGCCAGCATTCCCGACAGAAACAATCAGCCCCAGCATTTT; cdr3_aa: CASIPDRNNQPQHF
d_call: TRBD1; v_call: TRBV29-1; j_call: TRBJ1-1; clone_size: NA; cdr3_nt: TGCAGCGTTCTACAGGGGGCCACTGAAGCTTTCTTT; cdr3_aa: CSVLQGATEAFF
d_call: NA; v_call: TRBV5-4; j_call: TRBJ1-2; clone_size: NA; cdr3_nt: TGTGCCAGCAGCTTGGAGGGGTCCTATGGCTACACCTTC; cdr3_aa: CASSLEGSYGYTF
d_call: NA; v_call: TRBV6-5; j_call: TRBJ1-2; clone_size: NA; cdr3_nt: TGTGCCAGCAGTTTCCAGAGGCTCTATGGCTACACCTTC; cdr3_aa: CASSFQRLYGYTF
d_call: NA; v_call: TRBV21-1; j_call: TRBJ2-7; clone_size: NA; cdr3_nt: TGTGCCAGCACCCTAAGAGGGCAGGGGATTCGAGAGCAGTACTTC; cdr3_aa: CASTLRGQGIREQYF
d_call: NA; v_call: TRBV3-1/TRBV3-2; j_call: TRBJ2-3; clone_size: NA; cdr3_nt: TGTGCCAGCAGCCGGACATCCACTAGCACAGATACGCAGTATTTT; cdr3_aa: CASSRTSTSTDTQYF
d_call: TRBD2; v_call: TRBV3-1/TRBV3-2; j_call: TRBJ2-1; clone_size: NA; cdr3_nt: TGTGCCAGCAGTCATCTAAGACTAGCGGGAGGGCCGGGTGCTGACAATGAGCAGTTCTTC; cdr3_aa: CASSHLRLAGGPGADNEQFF
d_call: TRBD2; v_call: TRBV5-4; j_call: TRBJ2-1; clone_size: NA; cdr3_nt: TGTGCCAGCAGCTTAAGGGGTAGCGGGAGAGGTGAGCAGTTCTTC; cdr3_aa: CASSLRGSGRGEQFF
d_call: TRBD2; v_call: TRBV27; j_call: TRBJ2-7; clone_size: NA; cdr3_nt: TGTGCCAGCAGTCCACGGACTAGCGGACCCTCCTACGAGCAGTACTTC; cdr3_aa: CASSPRTSGPSYEQYF
d_call: NA; v_call: TRBV28; j_call: TRBJ2-2; clone_size: NA; cdr3_nt: TGTGCCAGCAGTTTTAAGGGCGGGATCCCCACCGGGGAGCTGTTTTTT; cdr3_aa: CASSFKGGIPTGELFF
d_call: TRBD2; v_call: TRBV4-1; j_call: TRBJ2-1; clone_size: NA; cdr3_nt: TGCGCCAGCAGCCAAGTAGCGGGAGTCTATGAGCAGTTCTTC; cdr3_aa: CASSQVAGVYEQFF
d_call: NA; v_call: TRBV6-4; j_call: TRBJ1-1; clone_size: NA; cdr3_nt: TGTGCCAGCAGTGTGACACAGAACACTGAAGCTTTCTTT; cdr3_aa: CASSVTQNTEAFF
d_call: NA; v_call: TRBV6-2/TRBV6-3; j_call: TRBJ1-5; clone_size: NA; cdr3_nt: TGTGCCAGCAGTACATGGGGTGGTCAGCCCCAGCATTTT; cdr3_aa: CASSTWGGQPQHF
d_call: NA; v_call: TRBV2; j_call: TRBJ1-1; clone_size: NA; cdr3_nt: TGTGCCAGCAGCAACTGGGGTTCCACGAACACTGAAGCTTTCTTT; cdr3_aa: CASSNWGSTNTEAFF
d_call: NA; v_call: TRBV5-4; j_call: TRBJ1-2; clone_size: NA; cdr3_nt: TGTGCCAGCAGCCCCGCGGGGGGAGCTAACTATGGCTACACCTTC; cdr3_aa: CASSPAGGANYGYTF
d_call: NA; v_call: TRBV30; j_call: TRBJ2-2; clone_size: NA; cdr3_nt: TGTGCCTGGAACCGTGGTGGGACCGGGGAGCTGTTTTTT; cdr3_aa: CAWNRGGTGELFF
d_call: NA; v_call: TRBV5-1; j_call: TRBJ2-3; clone_size: once; cdr3_nt: TGCGCCAGCAGCTTAGGGAGGACAGACGGCACAGATACGCAGTATTTT; cdr3_aa: CASSLGRTDGTDTQYF
d_call: NA; v_call: TRBV12-5; j_call: TRBJ1-5; clone_size: NA; cdr3_nt: TGTGCTAGTGCGCAGGGAATTCAGCCCCAGCATTTT; cdr3_aa: CASAQGIQPQHF
d_call: NA; v_call: TRBV11-2; j_call: TRBJ2-5; clone_size: NA; cdr3_nt: TGTGCCAGCAGCTTAGGGTCAGCGTACCAAGAGACCCAGTACTTC; cdr3_aa: CASSLGSAYQETQYF
d_call: NA; v_call: TRBV7-2; j_call: TRBJ2-3; clone_size: few; cdr3_nt: TGTGCCAGCAGCCCTAGGGCAGGGGCTTATCCAGATACGCAGTATTTT; cdr3_aa: CASSPRAGAYPDTQYF
d_call: TRBD2; v_call: TRBV14; j_call: TRBJ2-2; clone_size: NA; cdr3_nt: TGTGCCAGCAGCCAAGGACTAGCGGAATTTAAAACCGGGGAGCTGTTTTTT; cdr3_aa: CASSQGLAEFKTGELFF
d_call: TRBD2; v_call: TRBV3-1/TRBV3-2; j_call: TRBJ2-3; clone_size: once; cdr3_nt: TGTGCCAGCAGCCAAGGGACTAGCGGGAAGGCAGATACGCAGTATTTT; cdr3_aa: CASSQGTSGKADTQYF
d_call: NA; v_call: TRBV18; j_call: TRBJ1-2; clone_size: few; cdr3_nt: TGTGCCAGCTCACCCGGGGTCGTCGGCTACACCTTC; cdr3_aa: CASSPGVVGYTF
d_call: TRBD1; v_call: TRBV6-1; j_call: TRBJ1-6; clone_size: NA; cdr3_nt: TGTGCCAGCAGTGTACAGGGGAGAACAAGAAATAATTCACCCCTCCACTTT; cdr3_aa: CASSVQGRTRNNSPLHF
d_call: NA; v_call: TRBV5-4; j_call: TRBJ1-3; clone_size: once; cdr3_nt: TGTGCCAGCAGCTTGGGAGACCTCAAAGGTCCCGGAAACACCATATATTTT; cdr3_aa: CASSLGDLKGPGNTIYF
d_call: NA; v_call: TRBV13; j_call: TRBJ1-5; clone_size: NA; cdr3_nt: TGTGCCAGCAGCTTAGGGGGGCATCCGTCGCCCCAGCATTTT; cdr3_aa: CASSLGGHPSPQHF
d_call: NA; v_call: TRBV6-5; j_call: TRBJ1-1; clone_size: few; cdr3_nt: TGTGCCAGCAGTTACGGGGGTATTGGGAACACTGAAGCTTTCTTT; cdr3_aa: CASSYGGIGNTEAFF
d_call: NA; v_call: TRBV11-2; j_call: TRBJ2-7; clone_size: NA; cdr3_nt: TGTGCCAGCGGAATCTCCTACGAGCAGTACTTC; cdr3_aa: CASGISYEQYF
d_call: TRBD2; v_call: TRBV6-5; j_call: TRBJ2-1; clone_size: once; cdr3_nt: TGTGCCAGCAAAGCGGGAGCATTCTACAATGAGCAGTTCTTC; cdr3_aa: CASKAGAFYNEQFF
d_call: NA; v_call: TRBV6-5; j_call: TRBJ2-6; clone_size: NA; cdr3_nt: TGTGCCAGCAGTTACCCGGGCGCTGGGGCCAACGTCCTGACTTTC; cdr3_aa: CASSYPGAGANVLTF
d_call: NA; v_call: TRBV7-9; j_call: TRBJ2-7; clone_size: NA; cdr3_nt: TGTGCCAGCAGCGACTCCTACGAGCAGTACTTC; cdr3_aa: CASSDSYEQYF
d_call: NA; v_call: TRBV5-1; j_call: TRBJ1-2; clone_size: NA; cdr3_nt: TGCGCCAGCAGCTCTGAATACAGTACCTATGGCTACACCTTC; cdr3_aa: CASSSEYSTYGYTF
d_call: NA; v_call: TRBV19; j_call: TRBJ2-2; clone_size: NA; cdr3_nt: TGTGCCAGTGCTTCGGGACACTGGGTCACCGGGGAGCTGTTTTTT; cdr3_aa: CASASGHWVTGELFF
d_call: NA; v_call: TRBV5-4; j_call: TRBJ1-1; clone_size: NA; cdr3_nt: TGTGCCAGCAGCTACCAGGGGTTTATGAACACTGAAGCTTTCTTT; cdr3_aa: CASSYQGFMNTEAFF
d_call: NA; v_call: TRBV5-1; j_call: TRBJ1-4; clone_size: NA; cdr3_nt: TGCGCCAGCAGCTTGGTGGCAGGGACTAATGAAAAACTGTTTTTT; cdr3_aa: CASSLVAGTNEKLFF
d_call: NA; v_call: TRBV28; j_call: TRBJ1-3; clone_size: NA; cdr3_nt: TGTGCCAGCAGTCCCACGACATTACGATCTGGAAACACCATATATTTT; cdr3_aa: CASSPTTLRSGNTIYF
d_call: NA; v_call: TRBV27; j_call: TRBJ1-6; clone_size: NA; cdr3_nt: TGTGCCAGCAGTTCCGGAGGGGGGAGGAATTCACCCCTCCACTTT; cdr3_aa: CASSSGGGRNSPLHF
d_call: NA; v_call: TRBV24-1; j_call: TRBJ2-3; clone_size: NA; cdr3_nt: TGTGCCACCAGTGACACAGGCCACAACGTGGATTTT; cdr3_aa: CATSDTGHNVDF
d_call: TRBD2; v_call: TRBV10-3; j_call: TRBJ2-7; clone_size: NA; cdr3_nt: TGTGCCATCAGTCGGACTAGCGGGGGGGCCTACGAGCAGTACTTC; cdr3_aa: CAISRTSGGAYEQYF
d_call: NA; v_call: TRBV30; j_call: TRBJ2-5; clone_size: NA; cdr3_nt: TGTGCCTGGAGTGTGTGGGTCAGGCAAGAGACCCAGTACTTC; cdr3_aa: CAWSVWVRQETQYF
d_call: NA; v_call: TRBV6-4; j_call: TRBJ1-2; clone_size: few; cdr3_nt: TGTGCCAGCAGTGACAGGGGGAACTATGGCTACACCTTC; cdr3_aa: CASSDRGNYGYTF
d_call: TRBD1; v_call: TRBV7-9; j_call: TRBJ2-7; clone_size: NA; cdr3_nt: TGTGCCAGCAGCTATGGACAGGGCTCGCAATACGAGCAGTACTTC; cdr3_aa: CASSYGQGSQYEQYF
d_call: NA; v_call: TRBV7-9; j_call: TRBJ1-1; clone_size: once; cdr3_nt: TGTGCCAGCAGCTTTGACCCGAACACTGAAGCTTTCTTT; cdr3_aa: CASSFDPNTEAFF
d_call: TRBD1; v_call: TRBV4-2; j_call: TRBJ1-4; clone_size: few; cdr3_nt: TGTGCCAGCAGCCAAGAAGGGACAGCTAATGAAAAACTGTTTTTT; cdr3_aa: CASSQEGTANEKLFF
d_call: NA; v_call: TRBV18; j_call: TRBJ2-5; clone_size: NA; cdr3_nt: TGTGCCAGCTCACCAGGGTGGGGCAGGAGTGGAGAGACCCAGTACTTC; cdr3_aa: CASSPGWGRSGETQYF
d_call: TRBD2; v_call: TRBV29-1; j_call: TRBJ2-3; clone_size: NA; cdr3_nt: TGCAGCGTTGGGGTAGCGGGAGGGCCAAAAGATACGCAGTATTTT; cdr3_aa: CSVGVAGGPKDTQYF